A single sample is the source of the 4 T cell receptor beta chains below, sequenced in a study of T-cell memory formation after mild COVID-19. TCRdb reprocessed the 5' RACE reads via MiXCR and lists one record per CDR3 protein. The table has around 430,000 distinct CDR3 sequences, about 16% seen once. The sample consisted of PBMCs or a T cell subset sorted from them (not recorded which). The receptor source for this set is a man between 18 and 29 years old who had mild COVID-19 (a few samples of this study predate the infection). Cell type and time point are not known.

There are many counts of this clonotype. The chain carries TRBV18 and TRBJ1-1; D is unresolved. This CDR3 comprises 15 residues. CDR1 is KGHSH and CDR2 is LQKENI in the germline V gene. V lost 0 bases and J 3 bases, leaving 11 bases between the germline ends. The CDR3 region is CASSPPSRADTEAFF. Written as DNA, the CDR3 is TGTGCCAGCTCACCACCTTCACGGGCCGACACTGAAGCTTTCTTT.

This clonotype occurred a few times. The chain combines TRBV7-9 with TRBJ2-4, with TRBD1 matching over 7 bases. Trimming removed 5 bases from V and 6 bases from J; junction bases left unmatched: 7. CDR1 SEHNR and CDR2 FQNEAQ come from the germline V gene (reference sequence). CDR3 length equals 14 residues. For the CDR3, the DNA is TGTGCCAGCAGCGCCTCCGGGACAGCAAACATTCAGTACTTC. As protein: CASSASGTANIQYF.

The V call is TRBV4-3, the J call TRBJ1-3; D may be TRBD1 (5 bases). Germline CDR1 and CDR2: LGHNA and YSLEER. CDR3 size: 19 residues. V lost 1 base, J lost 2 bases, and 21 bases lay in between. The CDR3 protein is CASSQVSPGGSDAGNTIYF. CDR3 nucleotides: TGCGCCAGCAGCCAAGTCTCCCCGGGGGGGAGCGATGCTGGAAACACCATATATTTT.

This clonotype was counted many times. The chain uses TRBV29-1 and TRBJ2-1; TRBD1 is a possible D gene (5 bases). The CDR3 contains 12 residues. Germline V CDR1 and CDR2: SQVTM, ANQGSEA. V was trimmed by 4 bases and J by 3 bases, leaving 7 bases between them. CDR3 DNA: TGCAGCGTTGCCGACAGCTACAATGAGCAGTTCTTC. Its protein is CSVADSYNEQFF.